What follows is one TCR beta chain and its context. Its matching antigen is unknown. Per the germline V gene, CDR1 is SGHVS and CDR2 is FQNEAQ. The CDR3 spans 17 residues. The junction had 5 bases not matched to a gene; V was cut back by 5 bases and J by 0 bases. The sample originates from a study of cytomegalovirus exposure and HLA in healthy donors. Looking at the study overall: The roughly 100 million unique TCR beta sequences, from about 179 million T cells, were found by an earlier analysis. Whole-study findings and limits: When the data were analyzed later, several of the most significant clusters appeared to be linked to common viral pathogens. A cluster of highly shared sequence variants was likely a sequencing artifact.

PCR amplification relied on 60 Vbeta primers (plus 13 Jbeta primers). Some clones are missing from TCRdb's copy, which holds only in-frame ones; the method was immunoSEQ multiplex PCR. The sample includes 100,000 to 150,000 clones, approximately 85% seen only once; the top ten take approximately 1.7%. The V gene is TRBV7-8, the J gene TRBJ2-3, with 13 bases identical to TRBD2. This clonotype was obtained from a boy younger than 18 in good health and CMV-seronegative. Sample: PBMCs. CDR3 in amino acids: CASSPGTSGASTDTQYF. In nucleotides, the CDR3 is TGTGCCAGCAGCCCGGGGACTAGCGGGGCTAGCACAGATACGCAGTATTTT.